This entry lists 32 T cell receptor beta chains sequenced from one sample in a study of OX40 agonist ivuxolimab in advanced cancers. Method: immunoSEQ multiplex PCR; TCRdb's copy keeps in-frame clones and lacks some. This table has around 51,000 clones, 80% to 85% appearing once. This specimen was CD4+ or CD8+ T cells sorted from blood, taken in a trial of the OX40 agonist ivuxolimab. Source of these receptors: an adult with an advanced solid tumor such as melanoma, head and neck, liver or kidney cancer.

V usage is TRBV5-1 and J usage is TRBJ2-3, with a weak D call TRBD1 (6 bases). Germline CDR1 SGHRS, CDR2 YFSETQ. The length of the CDR3 is 13 residues. Trimming took 4 bases from V and 1 from J, leaving 7 bases between them. The CDR3 DNA reads TGCGCCAGCAGCCCAGGGGGCACAGATACGCAGTATTTT. It yields the protein CASSPGGTDTQYF.

CDR3 amino acids: CASSYSGQGGYEQYF. As DNA, the CDR3 is TGTGCCAGCAGTTACTCCGGTCAGGGGGGCTACGAGCAGTACTTC. The chain links TRBV6-5 to TRBJ2-7; TRBD1 is a possible D gene (7 bases). This CDR3 has 15 amino acids. Per germline, CDR1 MNHEY and CDR2 SVGAGI. Trimming cost V 0 bases and J 3 bases, with 12 bases left between them.

V is TRBV5-1 and J is TRBJ2-2, with TRBD2 as a possible D gene (5 bases). The germline CDR1 and CDR2 sequences are SGHRS and YFSETQ. The length of the CDR3 is 15 residues. V lost 4 bases and J lost 5, with 15 bases in between. CDR3 coding DNA: TGCGCCAGCAGCCGCGACGGGATAGGGACCGGGGAGCTGTTTTTT. It is translated as CASSRDGIGTGELFF.

This clone was counted a single time. V and J are TRBV6-5 and TRBJ1-6; D not resolved. The V end was cut by 2 bases, the J end by 8 bases, with 10 bases between. The germline V gene encodes CDR1 MNHEY and CDR2 SVGAGI. The CDR3 consists of 14 residues. The CDR3 sequence: CASSYRQDYSPLHF. CDR3 DNA: TGTGCCAGCAGTTACAGGCAGGATTATTCACCCCTCCACTTT.

This chain joins TRBV19 and TRBJ2-1; a weak D match, TRBD1 (5 bases). The CDR3 sequence is 15 residues long. V was clipped by 1 base and J by 6 bases, with 13 bases between them. Germline-derived CDR1 and CDR2 are LNHDA and SQIVND (reference sequence). The CDR3 DNA follows: TGTGCCAGTAGTATAGTTGGTCGCAGGGTCAATGAGCAGTTCTTC. This gives the protein CASSIVGRRVNEQFF.

The chain employs TRBV18 and TRBJ1-5; no definite D call. This CDR3 is built from 15 residues. The germline gives CDR1 KGHSH, CDR2 LQKENI. The germline V and J ends were trimmed by 1 base and 3 bases, with 10 bases remaining between them. The CDR3 DNA is TGTGCCAGCTCACCACAGGAAAAGAACAATCAGCCCCAGCATTTT. Residues: CASSPQEKNNQPQHF.

For the CDR3, the DNA is TGTGCCAGCAGCTCTCGGGACTCCTGGGGGGAGACCCAGTACTTC. It codes for CASSSRDSWGETQYF. The chain has TRBV9 and TRBJ2-5; TRBD2 is a possible D gene (6 bases). The CDR3 totals 15 residues. Germline assignment: CDR1 SGDLS and CDR2 YYNGEE. V lost 4 bases, J lost 5 bases, and 18 bases lay in between.

In its sample, this clone was seen once. The rearrangement uses TRBV7-3 and TRBJ2-7, with D perhaps given as TRBD1 or TRBD2 (5 bases each). Per germline, CDR1 SGHTA and CDR2 FQGTGA. The CDR3 covers 12 residues. Trimming shortened V by 0 bases and J by 5 bases, and 5 bases separated the two germline ends. This CDR3 reads CASSLTGHEQYF. Written as DNA, the CDR3 is TGTGCCAGCAGCTTAACGGGACACGAGCAGTACTTC.

The chain uses TRBV5-1 and TRBJ2-5; D gene ambiguous. Trimming removed 3 bases from V and 2 bases from J, with 11 bases in between. CDR1 is SGHRS and CDR2 is YFSETQ in the germline V gene. CDR3 length: 14 amino acids. The CDR3 is CASSSASAQETQYF. Written as DNA, the CDR3 is TGCGCCAGCAGCTCCGCGTCGGCTCAAGAGACCCAGTACTTC.

The J gene is TRBJ1-4, the V gene TRBV5-1; D is undetermined. The ends were cut back, 0 bases at V and 3 bases at J, with 9 bases in the middle. Per germline, CDR1 SGHRS and CDR2 YFSETQ. There are 15 residues in the CDR3. CDR3 nucleotide sequence: TGCGCCAGCAGCTTGGTGGCGGATCCTAATGAAAAACTGTTTTTT. It specifies CASSLVADPNEKLFF. Full variable domain (rest looked up from reference TRBV5-1 and TRBJ1-4): KAGVTQTPRYLIKTRGQQVTLSCSPISGHRSVSWYQQTPGQGLQFLFEYFSETQRNKGNFPGRFSGRQFSNSRSEMNVSTLELGDSALYLCASSLVADPNEKLFFGSGTQLSVL.

This rearrangement joins TRBV5-1 to TRBJ2-1; D gene unclear. The CDR3 consists of 16 residues. Germline lookup yields CDR1 SGHRS and CDR2 YFSETQ. Trimming removed 4 bases from V and 2 bases from J, with 16 bases in between. DNA of the CDR3: TGCGCCAGCAGCGAAACCCCCGCAGAAGCCTACAATGAGCAGTTCTTC. Translated, it gives CASSETPAEAYNEQFF.

This rearrangement joins TRBV19 to TRBJ1-5; D is uncertain. The ends were cut back, 10 bases at V and 4 bases at J, with 14 bases in the middle. Germline lookup yields CDR1 LNHDA and CDR2 SQIVND (reference sequence). This CDR3 has 13 residues. CDR3 sequence reads: CATSSLPNQPQHF. CDR3 in DNA: TGTGCCACCTCCTCCCTGCCTAATCAGCCCCAGCATTTT.

This chain links TRBV6-5 with TRBJ1-1; D is unclear. CDR1 is MNHEY, CDR2 SVGAGI, per germline. Trimming pared 6 bases from V and 1 base from J, leaving 15 bases between. The CDR3 extends over 15 amino acids. The CDR3 coding sequence is TGTGCCAGCAGCCCGCAAGCCTTTGAGAACACTGAAGCTTTCTTT. Translated, it gives CASSPQAFENTEAFF.

The V gene is TRBV6-5, the J gene TRBJ1-6; no reliable D call. The CDR3 is 12 residues long. With 10 bases removed from V and 0 bases from J, the gap between germline ends came to 4 bases. Germline V lookup: CDR1 MNHEY, CDR2 SVGAGI. CDR3 sequence (DNA): TGTGCCATGGACTCCTATAATTCACCCCTCCACTTT. It translates to CAMDSYNSPLHF.

This sequence joins TRBV7-9 and TRBJ1-1; a possible D gene is TRBD1 (6 bases). Germline CDR1 SEHNR, CDR2 FQNEAQ (reference sequence). V lost 5 bases, J lost 5 bases, and 15 bases lay in between. CDR3 length equals 14 residues. CDR3 in amino acids: CASSNQGRTTEAFF. CDR3 DNA: TGTGCCAGCAGCAATCAGGGGCGAACAACTGAAGCTTTCTTT.

The rearrangement joins TRBV5-4 to TRBJ2-2; TRBD2 matches at 11 bases. The V gene's germline CDR1 is SGHNT and CDR2 YYREEE (reference sequence). CDR3 length: 18 amino acids. J lost 2 bases, V lost 0 bases, and 6 bases had no gene match. This chain's CDR3 is CASSLGASGGLNTGELFF. The CDR3, as DNA: TGTGCCAGCAGCTTGGGGGCTAGCGGGGGGCTAAACACCGGGGAGCTGTTTTTT.

The genes are TRBV4-1 and TRBJ1-2; D may be TRBD1 (5 bases). CDR3 length: 16 amino acids. Germline V gives CDR1 MGHRA, CDR2 YSYEKL. V was cut by 0 bases and J by 3 bases, with 14 bases left in between. CDR3 residues: CASSQDGGGADYGYTF. DNA for the CDR3: TGCGCCAGCAGCCAAGACGGGGGAGGGGCAGACTATGGCTACACCTTC.

This clone was seen a few times. The chain has TRBV6-5 and TRBJ1-2; a possible D gene is TRBD1 (5 bases). This CDR3 has 11 residues. V was cut by 4 bases and J by 7 bases, with 7 bases left in between. CDR1 and CDR2 from the germline V gene are MNHEY and SVGAGI. DNA for the CDR3: TGTGCCAGCAGTTCCGGGACTGGCTACACCTTC. Its protein is CASSSGTGYTF.

The chain combines TRBV9 with TRBJ2-5; D is perhaps TRBD1 or TRBD2 (6 bases each). The CDR3 covers 15 residues. V lost 6 bases, J lost 1 base, and 16 bases lay in between. Per germline, CDR1 SGDLS and CDR2 YYNGEE. The chain's CDR3 is CASTTGAGFQETQYF. The CDR3 DNA reads TGTGCCAGCACCACGGGGGCTGGCTTCCAAGAGACCCAGTACTTC.

The rearrangement links TRBV19 to TRBJ2-1, with 8 bases that match TRBD2. CDR3 size: 15 residues. V lost 7 bases and J lost 5; bases outside the gene matches: 10. The germline gives CDR1 LNHDA, CDR2 SQIVND (reference sequence). Here the CDR3 reads CASTRGGDYNNEQFF. The CDR3 nucleotides are TGTGCCAGTACCCGGGGGGGGGACTATAACAATGAGCAGTTCTTC. The complete variable domain, with remaining parts taken from reference TRBV19 and TRBJ2-1, reads DGGITQSPKYLFRKEGQNVTLSCEQNLNHDAMYWYRQDPGQGLRLIYYSQIVNDFQKGDIAEGYSVSREKKESFPLTVTSAQKNPTAFYLCASTRGGDYNNEQFFGPGTRLTVL.

J is TRBJ2-3 and V is TRBV4-2; 7 bases align to TRBD2. CDR1 is LGHNA and CDR2 is YNFKEQ in the germline V gene. Trimming took 0 bases from V and 2 from J; bases not matched to a gene: 8. The CDR3 consists of 17 residues. This CDR3 is CASSQEGAGEFTDTQYF. The CDR3 region has the DNA TGTGCCAGCAGCCAAGAAGGGGCGGGGGAGTTCACAGATACGCAGTATTTT.

The rearrangement uses TRBV7-2 and TRBJ1-3; D uncertain. V lost 0 bases and J 0 bases, leaving 3 bases between the germline ends. Germline V gives CDR1 SGHTA, CDR2 FQGNSA. The CDR3 covers 14 residues. CDR3: CASSLASSGNTIYF. The CDR3, as DNA: TGTGCCAGCAGCTTAGCCAGCTCTGGAAACACCATATATTTT.

This chain connects TRBV27 to TRBJ1-6; TRBD1 is a possible D gene (5 bases). V dropped 6 bases and J dropped 7 bases, with 22 bases sitting between them. Germline V gene lookup returns CDR1 MNHEY and CDR2 SMNVEV (reference sequence). The CDR3 runs to 17 residues. The CDR3 DNA is TGTGCCAGCAGCCAGGCACCGACCGGGACGGGGAATTCACCCCTCCACTTT. Its protein is CASSQAPTGTGNSPLHF.

The chain joins TRBV7-8 to TRBJ2-3; D possibly corresponds to TRBD2 (6 bases). The V and J ends lost 5 bases and 6 bases respectively, with 15 bases between them. This CDR3 region has 14 residues. Looked up from germline, CDR1 is SGHVS and CDR2 is FQNEAQ. The CDR3 loop is CASSPLGGFDTQYF. CDR3 DNA: TGTGCCAGCAGCCCCTTGGGGGGATTCGATACGCAGTATTTT.

CDR3 residues: CASSEGLGHTDTQYF. CDR3 sequence (DNA): TGTGCCAGCAGTGAAGGACTAGGGCACACAGATACGCAGTATTTT. This chain links TRBV2 with TRBJ2-3, with D maybe TRBD2 (6 bases). The CDR3 has 15 amino acids. Germline V lookup: CDR1 SNHLY, CDR2 FYNNEI. V lost 1 base, J lost 2 bases, and 10 bases lay in between.

V gene TRBV21-1 combines with J gene TRBJ1-2; the table's D call TRBD1 went unverified against the DNA. TRBV21-1 counts as a pseudogene. The CDR3 is 13 amino acids. The CDR3 here is CASSSDRPYGYTF. CDR3 bases: TGTGCCAGCAGCTCGGACAGGCCCTATGGCTACACCTTC.

This clone was found once. In the same sample, other DNA sequences code for this CDR3. This sequence joins TRBV18 and TRBJ1-1; weak D call: TRBD1 (6 bases). The CDR3 has 13 residues. V lost 3 bases and J 2 bases, leaving 7 bases between the germline ends. Looked up from germline, CDR1 is KGHSH and CDR2 is LQKENI. CDR3 loop: CASSPGQNTEAFF. CDR3 DNA: TGTGCCAGCTCACCGGGACAAAACACTGAAGCTTTCTTT.

V usage is TRBV5-4 and J usage is TRBJ2-3; TRBD1 matches at 9 bases. The CDR3 is 15 amino acids. Germline V gene lookup returns CDR1 SGHNT and CDR2 YYREEE (reference sequence). The V and J ends lost 4 bases and 5 bases, in that order; junction bases with no gene match: 8. CDR3 coding DNA: TGTGCCAGCAGCGCAGCACCGGGACAGGGAGATACGCAGTATTTT. Protein sequence: CASSAAPGQGDTQYF.

Only one count was recorded for this clone. This chain connects TRBV9 to TRBJ2-5, with D possibly being TRBD2 (6 bases). The V and J ends lost 0 bases and 5 bases respectively, with 14 bases between them. Germline V gene sequence: CDR1 SGDLS, CDR2 YYNGEE. The CDR3 spans 15 residues. As DNA, the CDR3 is TGTGCCAGCAGCGTAGGTGCGGGGCCGGGGGAGACCCAGTACTTC. Protein: CASSVGAGPGETQYF.

This sequence joins TRBV7-6 and TRBJ2-2; D is unresolved. The germline V and J ends were trimmed by 5 bases and 4 bases, with 14 bases remaining between them. The CDR3 loop spans 15 amino acids. Germline V gene sequence: CDR1 SGHVS, CDR2 FNYEAQ. CDR3 coding DNA: TGTGCCAGCAGCCCTAGGTCAACGTCCACCGGGGAGCTGTTTTTT. Its protein is CASSPRSTSTGELFF.

The J gene is TRBJ2-3, the V gene TRBV10-3; D is uncertain. The CDR3 is 14 residues long. The V gene lost 4 bases and the J gene lost 0 bases, with 8 bases spanning the gap. The germline gives CDR1 ENHRY, CDR2 SYGVKD. CDR3 nucleotide sequence: TGTGCCATCAGTGCTGGCCAGAGCACAGATACGCAGTATTTT. It yields the protein CAISAGQSTDTQYF.

With respect to this clone: The conserved final phenylalanine or tryptophan is absent from the CDR3, which likely points to a read error. V usage is TRBV5-1 and J usage is TRBJ1-6; D is possibly TRBD1 (5 bases). The ends were cut back, 3 bases at V and 10 bases at J, with 11 bases in the middle. CDR3 length: 13 amino acids. The V gene's germline CDR1 is SGHRS and CDR2 YFSETQ. Here the CDR3 reads CASSWGGGSPLHL. CDR3 coding DNA: TGCGCCAGCAGCTGGGGCGGAGGATCACCCCTCCACCTT.